The source of this TCR beta chain is a study of cytomegalovirus exposure and HLA in healthy donors. Study-level results: Later findings reportedly placed an Asian-associated ancestry cluster below the approximately 670-donor mean for N-insertions.

The ends were cut back, 6 bases at V and 1 base at J, with 16 bases in the middle. CDR3 size: 17 residues. The germline CDR1 and CDR2 sequences are MRHNA and SNTAGT. With regard to this clone: Its specificity is unknown.

60 Vbeta and 13 Jbeta primers were used in PCR. TCRdb keeps only in-frame clones here, not all; method: immunoSEQ multiplex PCR. The sample has about 150,000 clones, approximately 80% seen once; the top ten hold around 3.7%. The sequenced sample consisted of PBMCs. The clonotype was recovered from a male donor in good health and CMV-seronegative. The chain couples TRBV6-4 to TRBJ2-6; D is possibly TRBD1 (5 bases). The CDR3 region has the DNA TGTGCCAGCAGCCCACAGGTTACGTTTTCTGGGGCCAACGTCCTGACTTTC. Translating gives CASSPQVTFSGANVLTF.